Following are 9 T cell receptor beta chains from one sample sequenced in a study of CD8 T cell repertoires and HIV-1 epitope variants. Produced via immunoSEQ multiplex PCR; TCRdb's table is partial and in-frame only. The sample lists about 2,900 clones; roughly 67% were seen once. No antigens are known for them. Sequencing was done on a sample of cultured CD8+ T cells derived from PBMCs. These TCRs come from a male donor with HIV.

This chain uses TRBV9 with TRBJ1-6; no definite D call. Per germline, CDR1 SGDLS and CDR2 YYNGEE. V gave up 2 bases and J gave up 1 base, with 4 bases separating them. The CDR3 sequence is 14 residues long. CDR3 sequence (DNA): TGTGCCAGCAGCGTTGGTTCCTATAATTCACCCCTCCACTTT. Translated: CASSVGSYNSPLHF.

This clone was observed a handful of times. V is TRBV7-3 and J is TRBJ2-3, with TRBD2 as a possible D gene (6 bases). The CDR3 runs 15 residues. The germline CDR1 and CDR2 sequences are SGHTA and FQGTGA. The V and J ends lost 1 base and 0 bases respectively, with 8 bases between them. The CDR3 DNA is TGTGCCAGCAGCTTAATAGCGGAGAGCACAGATACGCAGTATTTT. It codes for CASSLIAESTDTQYF. Based on the CDR3 plus reference TRBV7-3 and TRBJ2-3, the full variable domain is GAGVSQTPSNKVTEKGKYVELRCDPISGHTALYWYRQSLGQGPEFLIYFQGTGAADDSGLPNDRFFAVRPEGSVSTLKIQRTERGDSAVYLCASSLIAESTDTQYFGPGTRLTVL.

This chain uses TRBV7-9 with TRBJ1-1; D is unresolved. Germline lookup yields CDR1 SEHNR and CDR2 FQNEAQ (reference sequence). The CDR3 is 14 residues long. The V end was cut by 5 bases, the J end by 4 bases, with 14 bases between. CDR3 nucleotide sequence: TGTGCCAGCAGCCATGAGTTGAGGATCACTGAAGCTTTCTTT. Its translation is CASSHELRITEAFF. The variable domain in full, with the rest retrieved from reference TRBV7-9 and TRBJ1-1, is DTGVSQNPRHKITKRGQNVTFRCDPISEHNRLYWYRQTLGQGPEFLTYFQNEAQLEKSRLLSDRFSAERPKGSFSTLEIQRTEQGDSAMYLCASSHELRITEAFFGQGTRLTVV.

This clone was found once. J is TRBJ2-7 and V is TRBV5-1; 16 bases are a match to TRBD2. CDR1 and CDR2 (germline): SGHRS, YFSETQ. The CDR3 length is 17 residues. The V segment lost 4 bases and the J segment 4 bases; nucleotides outside the gene matches: 8. The CDR3 is CASSLGLAGGGEYEQYF. CDR3 sequence (DNA): TGCGCCAGCAGCCTGGGACTAGCGGGAGGGGGTGAGTACGAGCAGTACTTC.

This clone was found a few times. The genes are TRBV10-1 and TRBJ2-7; TRBD2 matches at 11 bases. The V and J ends lost 3 bases and 0 bases, in that order; junction bases with no gene match: 1. The CDR3 has 15 residues. The germline CDR1 and CDR2 sequences are WNHNN and SYGVQD (reference sequence). The CDR3 DNA reads TGCGCCAGCAGTGAACTAGCGGGAGTCTCCTACGAGCAGTACTTC. It codes for CASSELAGVSYEQYF.

This clone occurred once. The chain recombines TRBV7-8 with TRBJ2-4; possible D gene TRBD2, 6 bases. With 11 bases removed from V and 5 bases from J, the gap between germline ends came to 13 bases. CDR3 size: 12 residues. Germline values: CDR1 SGHVS, CDR2 FQNEAQ. The CDR3 nucleotides read TGTGCCTTGGGGGAGGACCAAAACATTCAGTACTTC. Protein sequence: CALGEDQNIQYF.

J is TRBJ2-1 and V is TRBV7-8; 10 bases agree with TRBD2. The CDR3 has 16 residues. The junction had 9 bases not matched to a gene; V was cut back by 3 bases and J by 7 bases. Germline V gene data show CDR1 as SGHVS and CDR2 as FQNEAQ. CDR3 residues: CASSFLSAGGQNEQFF. The CDR3 region has the DNA TGTGCCAGCAGCTTTTTATCAGCGGGGGGGCAGAATGAGCAGTTCTTC.

This clone appeared once. This chain uses TRBV28 with TRBJ1-1, with D possibly TRBD1 on 5 matching bases. The germline V gene encodes CDR1 MDHEN and CDR2 SYDVKM. Trimming cost V 10 bases and J 5 bases, with 20 bases left between them. The CDR3 runs 14 residues. The CDR3 nucleotides read TGTGCCACCTCGTACGCGACGCAGGGTACTGAAGCTTTCTTT. It yields the protein CATSYATQGTEAFF.

V usage is TRBV7-3 and J usage is TRBJ2-5, with D tentatively TRBD1 (6 bases). Trimming pared 4 bases from V and 4 bases from J, leaving 16 bases between. In germline, CDR1 is SGHTA, CDR2 FQGTGA. The CDR3 sequence is 15 residues long. CDR3 in amino acids: CASSSQGSVGETQYF. The CDR3 nucleotides read TGTGCCAGCAGCTCTCAGGGGAGTGTGGGAGAGACCCAGTACTTC.